Listed here are 6 T cell receptor beta chains from one sample, sequenced in a study of blood T cells in healthy people across ages. For the second PCR, which ran for about 6 to 12 cycles, a sample-barcoded 5' primer and a J-beta primer mix were used. TCRdb re-called the 5' RACE reads with MiXCR, one entry per CDR3 protein. The data contain over 750,000 distinct CDR3 sequences, 20% to 25% of them seen just once; the ten biggest clones take up 9.4%. The sample was also reused in another study, on T cells of mothers and their children.

Material: blood. Source of these receptors: a boy aged 5 to 17 in good health.

CDR3 bases: TGTGCCAGCAGTCTTACTAGCGGGGGGGCCATAGAGACCCAGTACTTC. Translating it yields CASSLTSGGAIETQYF. The chain links TRBV27 to TRBJ2-5; 13 positions match TRBD2. Germline loops: CDR1 MNHEY, CDR2 SMNVEV (reference sequence). This CDR3 is built from 16 residues. The V segment lost 5 bases and the J segment 4 bases; nucleotides outside the gene matches: 7.

This clonotype was seen a handful of times. The rearrangement links TRBV4-3 to TRBJ2-1; TRBD1 aligns across 9 bases. J gave up 8 bases and V 0 bases, and 5 bases lay outside the gene matches. Germline loops: CDR1 LGHNA, CDR2 YSLEER. This CDR3 has 15 residues. CDR3: CASSQDGTGLYEQFF. As DNA, the CDR3 is TGCGCCAGCAGCCAAGATGGGACAGGGCTTTATGAGCAGTTCTTC.

This sequence joins TRBV19 and TRBJ2-7, with 8 nucleotides matching TRBD2. This CDR3 is 14 amino acids long. V lost 7 bases and J lost 13; bases outside the gene matches: 18. CDR1 is LNHDA, CDR2 SQIVND, per germline (reference sequence). CDR3 coding DNA: TGTGCCAGTACCCCACGTTATGGTAGCGGGGCCTCATACTTC. Its protein is CASTPRYGSGASYF. The full variable domain, its missing parts supplied by reference TRBV19 and TRBJ2-7, is DGGITQSPKYLFRKEGQNVTLSCEQNLNHDAMYWYRQDPGQGLRLIYYSQIVNDFQKGDIAEGYSVSREKKESFPLTVTSAQKNPTAFYLCASTPRYGSGASYFGPGTRLTVT.

This clonotype has only a few counts. The chain is built from TRBV7-9 and TRBJ2-5; 8 bases match TRBD1. The CDR3 loop spans 16 amino acids. Germline CDR1 SEHNR, CDR2 FQNEAQ (reference sequence). The junction had 12 bases not matched to a gene; V was cut back by 4 bases and J by 5 bases. In DNA form, the CDR3 reads TGTGCCAGCAGCTGGATGGACAGGGCGATTCTGGAGACCCAGTACTTC. Protein: CASSWMDRAILETQYF.

About this clonotype: The germline gene is not matched at one end of the junction; a read error may be the cause. CDR3: CASGTDKMNTGAFF. The CDR3 DNA reads as TGTGCCAGCGGGACAGACAAGATGAACACTGGAGCTTTCTTT. V gene TRBV7-9 combines with J gene TRBJ1-1; 7 bases align to TRBD1. The germline V gene encodes CDR1 SEHNR and CDR2 FQNEAQ (reference sequence). This CDR3 region has 14 residues.

The chain carries TRBV9 and TRBJ2-7; 12 bases align to TRBD2. The CDR3 spans 15 residues. J lost 2 bases, V lost 4 bases, and 4 bases had no gene match. CDR1 and CDR2 (germline): SGDLS, YYNGEE. The CDR3 DNA sequence: TGTGCCAGCAGCCCGTGGACTAGCGGGGCCTACGAGCAGTACTTC. Translating it yields CASSPWTSGAYEQYF.